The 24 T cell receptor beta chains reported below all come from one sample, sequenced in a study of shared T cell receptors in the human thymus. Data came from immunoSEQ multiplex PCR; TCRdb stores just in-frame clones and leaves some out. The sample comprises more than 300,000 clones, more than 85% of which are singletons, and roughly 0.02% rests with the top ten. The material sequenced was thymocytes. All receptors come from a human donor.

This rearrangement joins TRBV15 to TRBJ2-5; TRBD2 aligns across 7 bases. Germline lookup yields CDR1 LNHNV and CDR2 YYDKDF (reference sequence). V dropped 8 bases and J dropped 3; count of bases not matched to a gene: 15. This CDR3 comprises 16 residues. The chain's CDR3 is CATRFVREVGKETQYF. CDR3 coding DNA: TGTGCCACCCGATTCGTACGGGAGGTGGGGAAAGAGACCCAGTACTTC.

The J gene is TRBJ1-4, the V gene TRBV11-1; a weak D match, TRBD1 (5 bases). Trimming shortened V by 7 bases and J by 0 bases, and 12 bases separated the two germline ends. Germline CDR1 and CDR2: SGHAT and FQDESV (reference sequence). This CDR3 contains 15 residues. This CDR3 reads CASNPRGATNEKLFF. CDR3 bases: TGTGCCAGCAACCCTAGAGGGGCAACTAATGAAAAACTGTTTTTT.

The CDR3 nucleotides read TGTGCCAGCAGCTTAGATTTCACCACAGATACGCAGTATTTT. The encoded protein is CASSLDFTTDTQYF. The chain couples TRBV7-3 to TRBJ2-3; D unclear. The CDR3 consists of 14 residues. Germline CDR1 reads SGHTA; CDR2 reads FQGTGA. Trimming took off 2 bases at V and 2 bases at J, with 8 bases between the two ends.

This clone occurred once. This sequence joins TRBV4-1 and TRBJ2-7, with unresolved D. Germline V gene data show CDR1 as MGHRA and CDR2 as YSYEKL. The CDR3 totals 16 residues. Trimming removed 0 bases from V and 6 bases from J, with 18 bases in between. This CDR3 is CASSQEFRFPLGEQYF. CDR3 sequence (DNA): TGCGCCAGCAGCCAAGAGTTCCGCTTCCCCCTAGGCGAGCAGTACTTC.

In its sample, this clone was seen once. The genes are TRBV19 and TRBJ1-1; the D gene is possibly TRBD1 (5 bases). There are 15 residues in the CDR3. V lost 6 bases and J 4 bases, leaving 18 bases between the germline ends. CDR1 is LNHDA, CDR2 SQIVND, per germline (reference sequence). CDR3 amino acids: CASRSGGRGGTEAFF. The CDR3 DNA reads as TGTGCCAGTAGGTCGGGGGGTAGGGGAGGCACTGAAGCTTTCTTT.

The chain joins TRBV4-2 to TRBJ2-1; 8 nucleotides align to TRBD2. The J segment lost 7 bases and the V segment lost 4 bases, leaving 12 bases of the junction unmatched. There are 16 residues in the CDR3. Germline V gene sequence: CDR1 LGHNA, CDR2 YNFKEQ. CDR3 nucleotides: TGTGCCAGCAGCCCCCCGGGACTAGGCGTGGTGAATGAGCAGTTCTTC. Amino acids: CASSPPGLGVVNEQFF.

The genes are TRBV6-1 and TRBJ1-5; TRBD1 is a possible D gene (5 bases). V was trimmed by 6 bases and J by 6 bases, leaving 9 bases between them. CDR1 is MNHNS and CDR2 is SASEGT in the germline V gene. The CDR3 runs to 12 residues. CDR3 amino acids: CASRGASQPQHF. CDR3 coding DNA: TGTGCCAGCAGAGGGGCCAGTCAGCCCCAGCATTTT.

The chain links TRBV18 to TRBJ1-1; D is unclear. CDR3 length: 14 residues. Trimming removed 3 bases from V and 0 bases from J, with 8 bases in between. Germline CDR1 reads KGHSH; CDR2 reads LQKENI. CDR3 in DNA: TGTGCCAGCTCACCCTTAACAGTGAACACTGAAGCTTTCTTT. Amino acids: CASSPLTVNTEAFF. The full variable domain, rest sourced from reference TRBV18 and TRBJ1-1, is NAGVMQNPRHLVRRRGQEARLRCSPMKGHSHVYWYRQLPEEGLKFMVYLQKENIIDESGMPKERFSAEFPKEGPSILRIQQVVRGDSAAYFCASSPLTVNTEAFFGQGTRLTVV.

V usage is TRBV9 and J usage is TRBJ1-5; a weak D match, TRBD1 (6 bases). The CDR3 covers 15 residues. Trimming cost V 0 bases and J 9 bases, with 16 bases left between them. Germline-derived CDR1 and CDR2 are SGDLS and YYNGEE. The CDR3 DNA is TGTGCCAGCAGCGTAGAAGGAAGGGGGGGTTGGCCCCAGCATTTT. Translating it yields CASSVEGRGGWPQHF.

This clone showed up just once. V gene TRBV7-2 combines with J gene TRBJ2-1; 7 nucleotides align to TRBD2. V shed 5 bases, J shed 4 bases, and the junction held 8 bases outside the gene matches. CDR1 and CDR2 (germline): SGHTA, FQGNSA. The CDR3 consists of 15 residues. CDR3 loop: CASSVSGLPYNEQFF. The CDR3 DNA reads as TGTGCCAGCAGCGTTAGCGGGCTACCTTACAATGAGCAGTTCTTC.

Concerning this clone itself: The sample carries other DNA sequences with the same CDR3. The CDR3 DNA sequence: TGCGCCAGCAGCCAAGATAACACCATTGAGGCTTTCTTT. Its translation: CASSQDNTIEAFF. The V call is TRBV4-3, the J call TRBJ1-1; D unclear. The CDR3 has 13 amino acids. Germline V CDR1 and CDR2: LGHNA, YSLEER. V was pared by 0 bases and J by 11 bases, with 13 bases between.

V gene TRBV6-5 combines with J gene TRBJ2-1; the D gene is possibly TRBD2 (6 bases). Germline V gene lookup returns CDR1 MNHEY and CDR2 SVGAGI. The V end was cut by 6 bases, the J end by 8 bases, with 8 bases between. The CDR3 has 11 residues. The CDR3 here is CASRKRDEQFF. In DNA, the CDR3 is TGTGCCAGCAGGAAGCGGGATGAGCAGTTCTTC.

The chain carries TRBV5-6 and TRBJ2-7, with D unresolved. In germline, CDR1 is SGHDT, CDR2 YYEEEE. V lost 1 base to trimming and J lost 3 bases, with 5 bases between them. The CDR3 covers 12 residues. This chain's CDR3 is CASSLLFYEQYF. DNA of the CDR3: TGTGCCAGCAGCTTGCTTTTCTACGAGCAGTACTTC.

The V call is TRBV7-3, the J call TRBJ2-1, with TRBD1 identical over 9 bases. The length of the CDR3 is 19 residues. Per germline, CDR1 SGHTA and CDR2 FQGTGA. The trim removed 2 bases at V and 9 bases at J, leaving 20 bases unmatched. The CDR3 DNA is TGTGCCAGCAGCTTATTCGAAGCGTATTGGGACAGGGTCACCGGTGAGCAGTTCTTC. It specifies CASSLFEAYWDRVTGEQFF. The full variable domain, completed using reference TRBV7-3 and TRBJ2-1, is GAGVSQTPSNKVTEKGKYVELRCDPISGHTALYWYRQSLGQGPEFLIYFQGTGAADDSGLPNDRFFAVRPEGSVSTLKIQRTERGDSAVYLCASSLFEAYWDRVTGEQFFGPGTRLTVL.

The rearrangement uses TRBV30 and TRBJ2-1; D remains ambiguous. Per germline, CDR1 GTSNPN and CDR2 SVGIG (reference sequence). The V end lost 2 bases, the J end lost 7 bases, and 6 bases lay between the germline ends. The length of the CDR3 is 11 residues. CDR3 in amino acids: CAWSPFNEQFF. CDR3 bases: TGTGCCTGGAGTCCCTTTAATGAGCAGTTCTTC.

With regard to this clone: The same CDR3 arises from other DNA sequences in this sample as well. CDR3 DNA sequence: TGTGCCAGCTCACCGGGACAGGGGGCAGGAGAGCAGTACTTC. This sequence encodes CASSPGQGAGEQYF. The chain combines TRBV18 with TRBJ2-7, with TRBD1 matching 12 bases. This CDR3 has 14 residues. V lost 3 bases and J lost 7; bases outside the gene matches: 4. From germline, CDR1 is KGHSH and CDR2 LQKENI. The complete variable domain, with remaining parts taken from reference TRBV18 and TRBJ2-7, reads NAGVMQNPRHLVRRRGQEARLRCSPMKGHSHVYWYRQLPEEGLKFMVYLQKENIIDESGMPKERFSAEFPKEGPSILRIQQVVRGDSAAYFCASSPGQGAGEQYFGPGTRLTVT.

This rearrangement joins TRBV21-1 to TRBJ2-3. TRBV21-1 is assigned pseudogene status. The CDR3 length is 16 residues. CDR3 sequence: CASSKVAPTSTDTQYF. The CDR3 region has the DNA TGTGCCAGCAGCAAAGTGGCCCCAACTAGCACAGATACGCAGTATTTT.

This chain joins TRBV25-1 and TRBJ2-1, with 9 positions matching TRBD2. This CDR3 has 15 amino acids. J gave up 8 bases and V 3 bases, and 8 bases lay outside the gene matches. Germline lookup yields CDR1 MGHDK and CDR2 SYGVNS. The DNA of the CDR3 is TGTGCCAGCAGTGATCGGAGCGGGAGGAGTTATGAGCAGTTCTTC. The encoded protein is CASSDRSGRSYEQFF.

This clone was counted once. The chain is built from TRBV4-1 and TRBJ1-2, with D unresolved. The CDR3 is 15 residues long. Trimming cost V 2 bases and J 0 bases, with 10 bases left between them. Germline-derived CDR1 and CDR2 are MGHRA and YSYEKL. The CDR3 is CASSQKFKANYGYTF. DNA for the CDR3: TGCGCCAGCAGCCAAAAGTTTAAGGCTAACTATGGCTACACCTTC.

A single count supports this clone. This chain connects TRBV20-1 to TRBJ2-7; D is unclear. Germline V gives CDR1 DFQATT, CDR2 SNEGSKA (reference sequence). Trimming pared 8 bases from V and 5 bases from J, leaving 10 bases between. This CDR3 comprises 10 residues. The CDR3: CSHQFHEQYF. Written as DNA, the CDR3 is TGCAGTCATCAGTTCCACGAGCAGTACTTC.

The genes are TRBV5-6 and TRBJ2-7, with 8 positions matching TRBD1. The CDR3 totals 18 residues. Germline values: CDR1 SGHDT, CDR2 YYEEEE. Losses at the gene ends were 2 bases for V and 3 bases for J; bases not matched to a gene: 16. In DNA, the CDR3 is TGTGCCAGCAGCTTATCTTGGGAGGCGGGGACAGGATTCTACGAGCAGTACTTC. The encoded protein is CASSLSWEAGTGFYEQYF.

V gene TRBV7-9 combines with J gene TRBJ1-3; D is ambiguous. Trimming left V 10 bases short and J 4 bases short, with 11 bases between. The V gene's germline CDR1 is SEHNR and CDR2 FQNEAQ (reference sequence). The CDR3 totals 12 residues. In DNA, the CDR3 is TGTGCCACCGAGGATGTAGGAAACACCATATATTTT. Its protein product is CATEDVGNTIYF.

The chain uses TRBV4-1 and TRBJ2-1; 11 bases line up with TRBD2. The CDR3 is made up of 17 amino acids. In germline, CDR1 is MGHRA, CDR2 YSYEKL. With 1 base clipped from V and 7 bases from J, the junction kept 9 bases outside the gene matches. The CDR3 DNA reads TGCGCCAGCAGCCAAGCCGGGACTAGCGGACTGATTAATGAGCAGTTCTTC. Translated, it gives CASSQAGTSGLINEQFF.

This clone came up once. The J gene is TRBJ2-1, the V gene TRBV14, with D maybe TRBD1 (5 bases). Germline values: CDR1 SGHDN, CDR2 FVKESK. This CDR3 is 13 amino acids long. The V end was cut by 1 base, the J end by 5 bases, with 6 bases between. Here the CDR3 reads CASSQARDNEQFF. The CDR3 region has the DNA TGTGCCAGCAGCCAAGCCAGGGACAATGAGCAGTTCTTC.